A selection of T cell receptor beta chains follows, all from one sample in a study of beta chain features in type 1 diabetes. TCRdb's copy holds only in-frame clones and misses some; the assay was immunoSEQ multiplex PCR. Among about 160,000 clones listed, 6.5% to 9.5% were seen once. The sample consisted of central memory CD4+ T cells from blood. These receptors originate from a woman in her thirties or forties with type 1 diabetes. CDR3s include the opening cysteine and the closing phenylalanine or tryptophan. The D gene is left open where the match is weak. Clone size is not always given. Where it is, it says once, few, many or a class for expanded clones.

CDR3 DNA: TGCGCCAGCAGGAGGGACAGCGATCAGCCCCAGCATTTT
CDR3 protein: CASRRDSDQPQHF
J gene: TRBJ1-5
V gene: TRBV5-1
D gene: TRBD1
clone size: few

CDR3 DNA: TGCGCCAGCAGCTTGGGGCTAGCGGGGTCCCAAGAGACCCAGTACTTC
CDR3 protein: CASSLGLAGSQETQYF
J gene: TRBJ2-5
V gene: TRBV5-1
D gene: TRBD2
clone size: NA

CDR3 DNA: TGTGCCAGCAGCGTAGCTGTAAGCGGGAGGGCCTCCGAGCAGTACTTC
CDR3 protein: CASSVAVSGRASEQYF
J gene: TRBJ2-7
V gene: TRBV9
D gene: TRBD2
clone size: NA

CDR3 DNA: TGTGCCAGCAGCTCGAAAGGGAGGTCCTACGAGCAGTACTTC
CDR3 protein: CASSSKGRSYEQYF
J gene: TRBJ2-7
V gene: TRBV7-6
D gene: NA
clone size: NA

CDR3 DNA: TGCGCCAGCAGCCCAGAGACAGGGGGCGTCGTTGGCTACACCTTC
CDR3 protein: CASSPETGGVVGYTF
J gene: TRBJ1-2
V gene: TRBV5-1
D gene: TRBD1
clone size: NA

CDR3 DNA: TGTGCCAGCAGCGCGGGGACAGGGGGACGGTCACCCCTCCACTTT
CDR3 protein: CASSAGTGGRSPLHF
J gene: TRBJ1-6
V gene: TRBV7-2
D gene: TRBD1
clone size: many

CDR3 DNA: TGTGCCAGCAGTTTTCAGGATGATCAGCCCCAGCATTTT
CDR3 protein: CASSFQDDQPQHF
J gene: TRBJ1-5
V gene: TRBV27
D gene: NA
clone size: few

CDR3 DNA: TGTGCCAGCAGTTTATGGAACGGGGGCAATCAGCCCCAGCATTTT
CDR3 protein: CASSLWNGGNQPQHF
J gene: TRBJ1-5
V gene: TRBV28
D gene: NA
clone size: NA

CDR3 DNA: TGTGCCAGCAGATCCGGACAGCCTAATGAAAAACTGTTTTTT
CDR3 protein: CASRSGQPNEKLFF
J gene: TRBJ1-4
V gene: TRBV6-5
D gene: NA
clone size: NA

CDR3 DNA: TGCAGCGTACAGTACAGGGAAGACCAGCCCCAGCATTTT
CDR3 protein: CSVQYREDQPQHF
J gene: TRBJ1-5
V gene: TRBV29-1
D gene: NA
clone size: NA

CDR3 DNA: TGTGCCAGCAGTAATACCGGGACAGGGGCCTCCCCTGAGCAGTTCTTC
CDR3 protein: CASSNTGTGASPEQFF
J gene: TRBJ2-1
V gene: TRBV27
D gene: TRBD1
clone size: few

CDR3 DNA: TGTGCCAGCAGCTGGACTAGCGGGGGGCCCAATGAGCAGTTCTTC
CDR3 protein: CASSWTSGGPNEQFF
J gene: TRBJ2-1
V gene: TRBV11-2
D gene: TRBD2
clone size: few

CDR3 DNA: TGTGCCAGCACCATAACGGGGGGTAGAGTAGGTGAGCAGTTCTTC
CDR3 protein: CASTITGGRVGEQFF
J gene: TRBJ2-1
V gene: TRBV7-8
D gene: TRBD2
clone size: NA

CDR3 DNA: TGCGCCAGTGTCGACAGCAATGGCTACACCTTC
CDR3 protein: CASVDSNGYTF
J gene: TRBJ1-2
V gene: TRBV10-2
D gene: NA
clone size: NA

CDR3 DNA: TGTGCCAGCAGCTTAACAAGGGGGGGTTGGAATGAGCAGTTCTTC
CDR3 protein: CASSLTRGGWNEQFF
J gene: TRBJ2-1
V gene: TRBV7-3
D gene: NA
clone size: NA

CDR3 DNA: TGTGCCAGCGTAACCTCCGGGGGAAGCTACACCTTC
CDR3 protein: CASVTSGGSYTF
J gene: TRBJ1-2
V gene: TRBV7-9
D gene: NA
clone size: NA

CDR3 DNA: TGTGCCAGTAGTATCGCTCCAGTCAGCTCCTACGAGCAGTACTTC
CDR3 protein: CASSIAPVSSYEQYF
J gene: TRBJ2-7
V gene: TRBV19
D gene: NA
clone size: NA

CDR3 DNA: TGCGCCAGCAGCGAGGACAGCAAAAACATTCAGTACTTC
CDR3 protein: CASSEDSKNIQYF
J gene: TRBJ2-4
V gene: TRBV5-1
D gene: NA
clone size: few

CDR3 DNA: TGTGCCAGCAGCTTGGCCACGACACTGAACACTGAAGCTTTCTTT
CDR3 protein: CASSLATTLNTEAFF
J gene: TRBJ1-1
V gene: TRBV5-4
D gene: NA
clone size: few

CDR3 DNA: TGCGCCAGCAGCCAAGAAGGCGGTGACCTCTCCTACGAGCAGTACTTC
CDR3 protein: CASSQEGGDLSYEQYF
J gene: TRBJ2-7
V gene: TRBV4-3
D gene: NA
clone size: NA

CDR3 DNA: TGTGCCAGCAGTGTTGGGAGTAGCAATCAGCCCCAGCATTTT
CDR3 protein: CASSVGSSNQPQHF
J gene: TRBJ1-5
V gene: TRBV28
D gene: NA
clone size: NA

CDR3 DNA: TGTGCCAGCAGCTTGCGGACAGGGGAAACCGGGGAGCTGTTTTTT
CDR3 protein: CASSLRTGETGELFF
J gene: TRBJ2-2
V gene: TRBV5-4
D gene: TRBD1
clone size: NA

CDR3 DNA: TGTGCCCCGGCTCGGCAGGAGGCAGATACGCAGTATTTT
CDR3 protein: CAPARQEADTQYF
J gene: TRBJ2-3
V gene: TRBV7-9
D gene: NA
clone size: few

CDR3 DNA: TGTGCCAGCTCACCTGAGGGAAAGGGCTACAATGAGCAGTTCTTC
CDR3 protein: CASSPEGKGYNEQFF
J gene: TRBJ2-1
V gene: TRBV18
D gene: NA
clone size: few

CDR3 DNA: TGCGCCAGCAGCTTGGGATACCAACAGGGTGGCTACACCTTC
CDR3 protein: CASSLGYQQGGYTF
J gene: TRBJ1-2
V gene: TRBV5-1
D gene: NA
clone size: NA

CDR3 DNA: TGTGCCAGCAGTTTATCCTCCAGGGGAAGGGATGAGCAGTTCTTC
CDR3 protein: CASSLSSRGRDEQFF
J gene: TRBJ2-1
V gene: TRBV28
D gene: NA
clone size: few

CDR3 DNA: TGTGCCAGTACCCCGGCCAGGGGAGAGCTGTTTTTT
CDR3 protein: CASTPARGELFF
J gene: TRBJ2-2
V gene: TRBV19
D gene: NA
clone size: few

CDR3 DNA: TGTGCCAGCAGTGAAGGAAGGGGGACTGAAGCTTTCTTT
CDR3 protein: CASSEGRGTEAFF
J gene: TRBJ1-1
V gene: TRBV2
D gene: NA
clone size: NA

CDR3 DNA: TGCGCCAGCAGCGGGCAGGAACACACTGAAGCTTTCTTT
CDR3 protein: CASSGQEHTEAFF
J gene: TRBJ1-1
V gene: TRBV5-1
D gene: NA
clone size: NA

CDR3 DNA: TGTGCCAGCAGTTCAGGGGTACTAGCCAAAAACATTCAGTACTTC
CDR3 protein: CASSSGVLAKNIQYF
J gene: TRBJ2-4
V gene: TRBV27
D gene: NA
clone size: few

CDR3 DNA: TGTGCCAGCTCACCACTGGGACAGCCAGAGCAGTTCTTC
CDR3 protein: CASSPLGQPEQFF
J gene: TRBJ2-1
V gene: TRBV18
D gene: TRBD1
clone size: few

CDR3 DNA: TGTGCCACCAGCAGAGATGAATTAGCGGGGGGACAAGAGACCCAGTACTTC
CDR3 protein: CATSRDELAGGQETQYF
J gene: TRBJ2-5
V gene: TRBV15
D gene: TRBD2
clone size: few

CDR3 DNA: TGTGCCAGCAGCGTAGGGGAAGACAGGGGGCTCTACGAGCAGTACTTC
CDR3 protein: CASSVGEDRGLYEQYF
J gene: TRBJ2-7
V gene: TRBV9
D gene: TRBD1
clone size: NA

CDR3 DNA: TGTGCCAGCAGCCAGGGACACGCGCCCCCTTACAATGAGCAGTTCTTC
CDR3 protein: CASSQGHAPPYNEQFF
J gene: TRBJ2-1
V gene: TRBV6-4
D gene: NA
clone size: NA

CDR3 DNA: TGCGCCAGCAGCCAAGGACTAGCTCCCACAGATACGCAGTATTTT
CDR3 protein: CASSQGLAPTDTQYF
J gene: TRBJ2-3
V gene: TRBV4-3
D gene: TRBD2
clone size: NA

CDR3 DNA: TGCGCCAGCAGCCAAGTCGCCGAGGAGGGCCATTTTTCACCCCTCCACTTT
CDR3 protein: CASSQVAEEGHFSPLHF
J gene: TRBJ1-6
V gene: TRBV4-3
D gene: NA
clone size: few

CDR3 DNA: TGCGCCAGCAGCCAAGATCCAGGGGATCTGAACAATCAGCCCCAGCATTTT
CDR3 protein: CASSQDPGDLNNQPQHF
J gene: TRBJ1-5
V gene: TRBV4-3
D gene: NA
clone size: NA

CDR3 DNA: TGTGCCAGCAGCGCTGGGACACGCCAAGAGACCCAGTACTTC
CDR3 protein: CASSAGTRQETQYF
J gene: TRBJ2-5
V gene: TRBV7-9
D gene: NA
clone size: once

CDR3 DNA: TGTGCCAGCACGGGACTGACGGAGGACACTGAAGCTTTCTTT
CDR3 protein: CASTGLTEDTEAFF
J gene: TRBJ1-1
V gene: TRBV19
D gene: NA
clone size: NA

CDR3 DNA: TGTGCCAGTAACCCCAGGGGAACAGCCGCCAATGAGCAGTTCTTC
CDR3 protein: CASNPRGTAANEQFF
J gene: TRBJ2-1
V gene: TRBV19
D gene: NA
clone size: few

CDR3 DNA: TGTGCCAGCAGCTTACTTTCGGGGGGGGCCTACGAGCAGTACTTC
CDR3 protein: CASSLLSGGAYEQYF
J gene: TRBJ2-7
V gene: TRBV7-2
D gene: TRBD2
clone size: many

CDR3 DNA: TGTGCCAGCAGCTCGGCGGGAACTGCTGGCTACGAGCAGTACTTC
CDR3 protein: CASSSAGTAGYEQYF
J gene: TRBJ2-7
V gene: TRBV5-4
D gene: NA
clone size: NA

CDR3 DNA: TGTGCCAGCAGCCCGGGAGGGCTAACGAACGAGCAGTACTTC
CDR3 protein: CASSPGGLTNEQYF
J gene: TRBJ2-7
V gene: TRBV6-5
D gene: TRBD2
clone size: NA

CDR3 DNA: TGTGCCAGCAGTAACTATCAGCCCCAGCATTTT
CDR3 protein: CASSNYQPQHF
J gene: TRBJ1-5
V gene: TRBV28
D gene: NA
clone size: few

CDR3 DNA: TGTGCCAGCAGCGGGACTAGCGGGAGCTCCTACGAGCAGTACTTC
CDR3 protein: CASSGTSGSSYEQYF
J gene: TRBJ2-7
V gene: TRBV7-3
D gene: TRBD2
clone size: NA

CDR3 DNA: TGTGCCAGCTCACCATCAGGGGTCGAGCAGTACTTC
CDR3 protein: CASSPSGVEQYF
J gene: TRBJ2-7
V gene: TRBV18
D gene: NA
clone size: few

CDR3 DNA: TGTGCCAGCAGGATGACAGTTAGCAATCAGCCCCAGCATTTT
CDR3 protein: CASRMTVSNQPQHF
J gene: TRBJ1-5
V gene: TRBV6-5
D gene: NA
clone size: NA

CDR3 DNA: TGTGCCAGCAGTGAAAGCACTGCCACCAAAAACATTCAGTACTTC
CDR3 protein: CASSESTATKNIQYF
J gene: TRBJ2-4
V gene: TRBV2
D gene: NA
clone size: many

CDR3 DNA: TGCAGCGCCGGACGGGAGAACACTGAAGCTTTCTTT
CDR3 protein: CSAGRENTEAFF
J gene: TRBJ1-1
V gene: TRBV29-1
D gene: NA
clone size: many

CDR3 DNA: TGTGCCAGCAGGTCAAGCGGGCAAGAGACCCAGTACTTC
CDR3 protein: CASRSSGQETQYF
J gene: TRBJ2-5
V gene: TRBV7-2
D gene: NA
clone size: few

CDR3 DNA: TGTGCCAGCAGCTTAGGCCCAACAGGGAGTGAGACCCAGTACTTC
CDR3 protein: CASSLGPTGSETQYF
J gene: TRBJ2-5
V gene: TRBV7-2
D gene: NA
clone size: once

CDR3 DNA: TGTGCCAGTAGTGGAGACAGCAATCAGCCCCAGCATTTT
CDR3 protein: CASSGDSNQPQHF
J gene: TRBJ1-5
V gene: TRBV19
D gene: NA
clone size: few

CDR3 DNA: TGCGCCAGCAGCCTTGGACTAGATTTAGATACGCAGTATTTT
CDR3 protein: CASSLGLDLDTQYF
J gene: TRBJ2-3
V gene: TRBV5-1
D gene: TRBD2
clone size: NA

CDR3 DNA: TGTGCCAGCAGCTCGCAGGCGAACACTGAAGCTTTCTTT
CDR3 protein: CASSSQANTEAFF
J gene: TRBJ1-1
V gene: TRBV7-3
D gene: NA
clone size: few

CDR3 DNA: TGCGCCAGCAGCCCTGTGTCAGGGTCGAACACTGAAGCTTTCTTT
CDR3 protein: CASSPVSGSNTEAFF
J gene: TRBJ1-1
V gene: TRBV5-1
D gene: NA
clone size: NA